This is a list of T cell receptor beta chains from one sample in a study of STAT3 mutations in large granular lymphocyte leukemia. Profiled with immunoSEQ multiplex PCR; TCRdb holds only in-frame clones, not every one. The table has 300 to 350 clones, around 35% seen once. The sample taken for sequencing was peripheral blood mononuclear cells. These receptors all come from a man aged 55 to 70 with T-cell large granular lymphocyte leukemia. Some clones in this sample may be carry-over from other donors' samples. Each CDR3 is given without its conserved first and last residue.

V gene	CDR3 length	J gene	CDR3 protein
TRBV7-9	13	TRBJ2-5	ASSWDRGNVETQY
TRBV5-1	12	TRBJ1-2	ASRSRSGDYGYT
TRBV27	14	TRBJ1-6	ASSPLVHRGGSPLH
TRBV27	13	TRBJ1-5	ASSDSGTGLQPQH
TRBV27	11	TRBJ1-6	ASSLQPGSPLH
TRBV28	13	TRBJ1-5	ASSLHLYSNQPQH
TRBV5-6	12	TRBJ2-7	ASSLGGDTYEQY
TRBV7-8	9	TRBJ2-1	ASSRGNEQF
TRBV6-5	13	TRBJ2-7	ASSRTSGGSFEQY
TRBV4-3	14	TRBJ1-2	ASSQGRGMRTYGYT
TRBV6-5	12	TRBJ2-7	ASSYQDGHYEQY
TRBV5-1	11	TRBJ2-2	ASSLPDTGELF
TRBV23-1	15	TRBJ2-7	ASSQLVRYTRGYEQY
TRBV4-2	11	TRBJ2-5	ASSQGMRETQY
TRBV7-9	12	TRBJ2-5	ASSLTNRGETQY
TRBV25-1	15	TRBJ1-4	ASSLTTGFPANEKLF
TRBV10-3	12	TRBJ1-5	AISVGQDNQPQH
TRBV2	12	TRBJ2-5	ASIDRVLLETQY
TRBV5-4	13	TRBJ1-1	ASSLGTYRGTEAF
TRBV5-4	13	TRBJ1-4	ASSEDREDGEKLF
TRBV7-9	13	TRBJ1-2	ASSLEVGDHYGYT
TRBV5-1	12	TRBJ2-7	ASSLALGGYEQY
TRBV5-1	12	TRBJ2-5	ASSAGLAQETQY
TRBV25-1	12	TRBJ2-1	ASSSTGTYNEQF
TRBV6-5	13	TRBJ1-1	ASSYSKGGNTEAF
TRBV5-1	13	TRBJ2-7	ASSLAWTGAYEQY
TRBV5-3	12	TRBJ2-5	ARSLVTNQETQY
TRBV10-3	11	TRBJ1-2	AISAYETGGRT
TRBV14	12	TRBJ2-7	ASSPDRVSHEQY
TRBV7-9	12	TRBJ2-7	ASTVGQGPHEQY
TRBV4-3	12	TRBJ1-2	ASSQETGLYGYT
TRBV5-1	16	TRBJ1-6	ASSDEDRASTHNSPLH
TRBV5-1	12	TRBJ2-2	ASSFGPSGRELF
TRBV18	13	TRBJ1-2	ASSPGTVSNYGYT
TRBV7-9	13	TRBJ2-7	ASTPPGGDPYEQY
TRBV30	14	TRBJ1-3	AWSDTGGYAGNTIY
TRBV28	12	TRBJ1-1	ASSFWRQGTEAF
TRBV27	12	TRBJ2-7	ASSRWGGTHEQY
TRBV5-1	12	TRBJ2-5	ASSQGLAEETQY
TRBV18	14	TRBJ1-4	ASSPPGGSQGEKLF
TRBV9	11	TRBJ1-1	ASSVDGGPEAF
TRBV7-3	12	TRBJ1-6	ASSSTGAQSPLH
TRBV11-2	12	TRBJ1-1	ASSLIRKNTEAF
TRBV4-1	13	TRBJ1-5	ASSQERRSNQPQH
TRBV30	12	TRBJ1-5	AWSVGAGDQPQH
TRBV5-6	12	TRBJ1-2	ASSSSGTDYGYT
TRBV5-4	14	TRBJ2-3	ASSPGTSGVGGVQY
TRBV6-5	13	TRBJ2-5	ASSFSSLAIETQY
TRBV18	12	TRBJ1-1	ASSPGGGGGEAF
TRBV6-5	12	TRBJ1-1	ASSYRTENTEAF
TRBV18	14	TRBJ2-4	ASSRRGRQAGDIQY
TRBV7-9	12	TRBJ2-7	ASSLVGANYEQY
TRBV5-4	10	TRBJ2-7	ASSLSDGEQY
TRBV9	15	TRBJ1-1	ASSASIGTGGGTEAF